The 32 T cell receptor beta chains below were found in one sample sequenced in a study of cytomegalovirus exposure and HLA in healthy donors. PCR employed 60 Vbeta and 13 Jbeta primers. Clones were read by immunoSEQ multiplex PCR, and TCRdb kept only the in-frame ones, dropping some. Counted here are 76,000 or so clones, roughly 73% occurring once; the ten biggest clones make up about 16%. Input material: PBMCs. These receptors were collected from a woman in her thirties or forties in good health and CMV-seropositive.

To note about this clone: One end of the junction varies from germline; a read error may be responsible. V gene TRBV25-1 combines with J gene TRBJ1-1; D is perhaps TRBD1 (5 bases). Germline assignment: CDR1 MGHDK and CDR2 SYGVNS. CDR3 length: 13 residues. The chain's CDR3 is CASSVRGIIEVFF. CDR3 bases: TGTGCCAGCAGTGTAAGGGGCATCATTGAAGTTTTCTTT.

About this clone itself: The junction does not match germline at one end; this may be a read error. The gene calls are TRBV4-3 and TRBJ1-5; D is undetermined. CDR1 LGHNA and CDR2 YSLEER come from the germline V gene. The CDR3 loop spans 15 amino acids. CDR3 nucleotide sequence: TGCGCCAGCAGCCAAGACGGCAATAGCTATCAGCCCCAGCATTTT. Protein: CASSQDGNSYQPQHF.

The rearrangement joins TRBV29-1 to TRBJ2-7, with 9 bases identical to TRBD1. This CDR3 has 16 amino acids. The V gene end was trimmed by 5 bases and the J gene end by 5 bases; junction bases not matched to a gene: 16. The V gene's germline CDR1 is SQVTM and CDR2 ANQGSEA. CDR3 in DNA: TGCAGCGTTAGCGGAAAGGGGACAGGGCTTCAGAACGAGCAGTACTTC. Its translation is CSVSGKGTGLQNEQYF.

This rearrangement joins TRBV7-2 to TRBJ1-2; possibly TRBD1 for D (5 bases). Per germline, CDR1 SGHTA and CDR2 FQGNSA. The CDR3 consists of 12 residues. Deletions cut 8 bases from V and 7 bases from J, with 14 bases between. The CDR3 DNA reads TGTGCCAGCCGGGGGGAAGGCTTTGGCTACACCTTC. Protein sequence: CASRGEGFGYTF.

CDR3 bases: TGTGCCAGCAGCGTAGGGATACGTCCAGGGGAGACCCAGTACTTC. Protein product: CASSVGIRPGETQYF. The chain employs TRBV9 and TRBJ2-5; maybe TRBD1 (5 bases). Trimming removed 0 bases from V and 5 bases from J, with 14 bases in between. The germline gives CDR1 SGDLS, CDR2 YYNGEE. This CDR3 comprises 15 residues.

This sequence joins TRBV7-9 and TRBJ1-1; the D gene is possibly TRBD1 (5 bases). The CDR3 is made up of 13 amino acids. CDR1 SEHNR and CDR2 FQNEAQ come from the germline V gene (reference sequence). V was shortened by 5 bases and J by 2 bases, with 9 bases between the two germline ends. The CDR3 DNA is TGTGCCAGCAGCCGTACAGGTAACACTGAAGCTTTCTTT. Its translation is CASSRTGNTEAFF.

The chain is built from TRBV2 and TRBJ1-1, with D maybe TRBD1 (6 bases). Germline CDR1 SNHLY, CDR2 FYNNEI. With 7 bases removed from V and 6 bases from J, the gap between germline ends came to 15 bases. This CDR3 region has 13 residues. CDR3 sequence: CASKAQGRPEAFF. The CDR3 nucleotides are TGTGCCAGCAAGGCACAGGGACGGCCTGAAGCTTTCTTT.

Only a few counts were recorded for this clone. A far larger clone is one base from this, pointing to a likely read error. Other nucleotide sequences from this sample produce the same CDR3. This chain connects TRBV30 to TRBJ2-7, with 7 bases matching TRBD2. The trim removed 1 base at V and 6 bases at J, leaving 6 bases unmatched. CDR1 and CDR2 from the germline V gene are GTSNPN and SVGIG (reference sequence). CDR3 length: 13 amino acids. The CDR3 bases are TGTGCCTGGAGTGGCGGGGGATCAGGCGAGCAGTACTTC. It translates to CAWSGGGSGEQYF.

The CDR3 region has the DNA TGTGCCAGCCACGAACTTAACACCGGGGAGCTGTTTTTT. It translates to CASHELNTGELFF. This chain links TRBV2 with TRBJ2-2; no reliable D call. V was shortened by 8 bases and J by 2 bases, with 9 bases between the two germline ends. Germline-derived CDR1 and CDR2 are SNHLY and FYNNEI. The CDR3 runs to 13 residues.

The chain recombines TRBV7-7 with TRBJ1-1, with D perhaps matching TRBD1 (5 bases). V was cut by 5 bases and J by 5 bases, with 12 bases left in between. The germline gives CDR1 SSHAT, CDR2 FNYEAQ (reference sequence). This CDR3 comprises 13 residues. The CDR3 spells CASSLTDQTEAFF. CDR3 bases: TGTGCCAGCAGCCTGACAGACCAGACTGAAGCTTTCTTT.

This clone occurred once. CDR3 DNA: TGTGCCTGGAAGGGACAGGGGGAGGGAGAGACCCAGTACTTC. This codes for CAWKGQGEGETQYF. The genes are TRBV30 and TRBJ2-5; 11 nucleotides line up with TRBD1. The CDR3 contains 14 residues. V shed 4 bases, J shed 4 bases, and the junction held 5 bases outside the gene matches. Germline-derived CDR1 and CDR2 are GTSNPN and SVGIG (reference sequence).

The chain is built from TRBV4-1 and TRBJ1-4; D possibly corresponds to TRBD1 (6 bases). Germline-derived CDR1 and CDR2 are MGHRA and YSYEKL. V was pared by 0 bases and J by 8 bases, with 16 bases between. This CDR3 spans 16 amino acids. The CDR3 here is CASSQDGTGTREKLFF. The CDR3 DNA follows: TGCGCCAGCAGCCAAGATGGGACCGGGACAAGGGAAAAACTGTTTTTT.

This clone was counted between two and nine times. The V gene is TRBV29-1, the J gene TRBJ2-5; 10 bases line up with TRBD1. CDR3 length: 13 amino acids. Germline V lookup: CDR1 SQVTM, CDR2 ANQGSEA. V shed 8 bases, J shed 4 bases, and the junction held 7 bases outside the gene matches. The CDR3 sequence: CSTLTGGRETQYF. The CDR3 nucleotides are TGCAGCACCTTGACAGGGGGCAGAGAGACCCAGTACTTC.

This sequence joins TRBV5-4 and TRBJ2-2, with 12 bases matching TRBD1. With V trimmed by 0 bases and J by 0 bases, 6 bases remained unmatched. In germline, CDR1 is SGHNT, CDR2 YYREEE (reference sequence). CDR3 size: 19 residues. CDR3 region: CASSLALGTGGSNTGELFF. The CDR3 region has the DNA TGTGCCAGCAGCTTGGCCCTCGGGACAGGGGGCTCGAACACCGGGGAGCTGTTTTTT.

The rearrangement links TRBV18 to TRBJ1-1; D not resolved. The CDR3 consists of 13 residues. CDR1 and CDR2 (germline): KGHSH, LQKENI. With 3 bases removed from V and 5 bases from J, the gap between germline ends came to 10 bases. As DNA, the CDR3 is TGTGCCAGCTCACCGATGGAGGAAACTGAAGCTTTCTTT. This sequence encodes CASSPMEETEAFF.

V gene TRBV28 combines with J gene TRBJ1-6; D gene uncertain. Germline V gives CDR1 MDHEN, CDR2 SYDVKM. The CDR3 consists of 13 residues. The V gene lost 5 bases and the J gene lost 5 bases, with 7 bases spanning the gap. CDR3 loop: CASSTPDNSPLHF. CDR3 DNA sequence: TGTGCCAGCAGTACTCCTGATAATTCACCCCTCCACTTT.

The chain combines TRBV7-7 with TRBJ2-5, with 11 bases fitting TRBD2. V shed 1 base, J shed 4 bases, and the junction held 2 bases outside the gene matches. This CDR3 has 15 residues. The V gene's germline CDR1 is SSHAT and CDR2 FNYEAQ (reference sequence). The CDR3 spells CASSLVGTSGETQYF. The CDR3, as DNA: TGTGCCAGCAGCTTAGTGGGGACTAGCGGAGAGACCCAGTACTTC.

This chain uses TRBV7-9 with TRBJ1-2; 11 bases align to TRBD1. J lost 7 bases, V lost 1 base, and 5 bases had no gene match. The CDR3 has 15 residues. Per germline, CDR1 SEHNR and CDR2 FQNEAQ (reference sequence). The CDR3 nucleotides read TGTGCCAGCAGCTTAGTTAGGACAGGGGGCAGTGGCTACACCTTC. This gives the protein CASSLVRTGGSGYTF. The variable domain in full, completed from reference TRBV7-9 and TRBJ1-2, reads DTGVSQNPRHKITKRGQNVTFRCDPISEHNRLYWYRQTLGQGPEFLTYFQNEAQLEKSRLLSDRFSAERPKGSFSTLEIQRTEQGDSAMYLCASSLVRTGGSGYTFGSGTRLTVV.

The chain employs TRBV30 and TRBJ1-1; D perhaps matches TRBD1 (6 bases). CDR1 is GTSNPN and CDR2 is SVGIG in the germline V gene (reference sequence). V lost 0 bases, J lost 0 bases, and 11 bases lay in between. The CDR3 runs to 15 residues. This chain's CDR3 is CAWSVQGFMNTEAFF. CDR3 nucleotide sequence: TGTGCCTGGAGTGTACAGGGATTCATGAACACTGAAGCTTTCTTT.

The rearrangement joins TRBV28 to TRBJ2-7, with a weak D call TRBD2 (5 bases). The germline V gene encodes CDR1 MDHEN and CDR2 SYDVKM. The CDR3 is 14 amino acids. The germline V and J ends were trimmed by 7 bases and 2 bases, with 15 bases remaining between them. The CDR3 is CASKRTGLTYEQYF. In DNA, the CDR3 is TGTGCCAGCAAGAGGACCGGACTGACCTACGAGCAGTACTTC.

The J gene is TRBJ1-4, the V gene TRBV25-1; 7 positions match TRBD1. This CDR3 has 17 amino acids. Looked up from germline, CDR1 is MGHDK and CDR2 is SYGVNS. Trimming removed 1 base from V and 5 bases from J; junction bases left unmatched: 10. The CDR3 spells CASSESGRGSLNEKLFF. Written as DNA, the CDR3 is TGTGCCAGCAGTGAATCCGGCAGGGGGAGCCTGAATGAAAAACTGTTTTTT.

This clone has only one observation. The V and J genes are TRBV15 and TRBJ1-1; unclear D gene. The CDR3 sequence is 12 residues long. The V end lost 1 base, the J end lost 7 bases, and 7 bases lay between the germline ends. CDR1 is LNHNV, CDR2 YYDKDF, per germline (reference sequence). The CDR3 reads CATSRGLREAFF. In nucleotides, the CDR3 is TGTGCCACCAGCAGAGGACTTCGTGAAGCTTTCTTT.

V usage is TRBV5-1 and J usage is TRBJ1-1; 8 nucleotides line up with TRBD1. The germline V gene has CDR1 SGHRS and CDR2 YFSETQ. Trimming removed 4 bases from V and 1 base from J; junction bases left unmatched: 3. The CDR3 runs to 14 residues. The CDR3 region has the DNA TGCGCCAGCAGCAGGGGACAGGCGAACACTGAAGCTTTCTTT. It specifies CASSRGQANTEAFF.

V is TRBV19 and J is TRBJ1-4; D might be TRBD1 (5 bases). This CDR3 is 14 amino acids long. CDR1 and CDR2 from the germline V gene are LNHDA and SQIVND (reference sequence). The V end was cut by 6 bases, the J end by 3 bases, with 11 bases between. CDR3 in amino acids: CASRWGGANEKLFF. CDR3 nucleotides: TGTGCCAGTAGATGGGGGGGGGCTAATGAAAAACTGTTTTTT.

This clone was recorded a few times. V usage is TRBV5-1 and J usage is TRBJ2-3; D gene ambiguous. The CDR3 loop spans 14 amino acids. Germline lookup yields CDR1 SGHRS and CDR2 YFSETQ. With 0 bases removed from V and 1 base from J, the gap between germline ends came to 6 bases. DNA of the CDR3: TGCGCCAGCAGCTTGGCCCGGGGCACAGATACGCAGTATTTT. Its translation: CASSLARGTDTQYF.

The V gene is TRBV4-1, the J gene TRBJ2-1; TRBD2 agrees at 7 bases. With 0 bases clipped from V and 7 bases from J, the junction kept 6 bases outside the gene matches. CDR3 length equals 15 residues. Germline V gives CDR1 MGHRA, CDR2 YSYEKL. In nucleotides, the CDR3 is TGCGCCAGCAGCCAAGAGTGGGCTAGCGGAAATGAGCAGTTCTTC. Translated: CASSQEWASGNEQFF.

The V call is TRBV6-1, the J call TRBJ2-7, with 7 bases lining up with TRBD1. Losses at the gene ends were 5 bases for V and 3 bases for J; bases not matched to a gene: 1. The CDR3 has 12 amino acids. Germline CDR1 and CDR2: MNHNS and SASEGT. The CDR3 loop is CASSRTGYEQYF. In nucleotides, the CDR3 is TGTGCCAGCAGTAGGACAGGCTACGAGCAGTACTTC.

This clone has just a few counts. The chain uses TRBV6-1 and TRBJ2-7, with 7 bases matching TRBD1. V gave up 5 bases and J gave up 0 bases; unmatched junction bases: 7. Germline loops: CDR1 MNHNS, CDR2 SASEGT. The CDR3 extends over 15 amino acids. CDR3 region: CASSSPGQSSYEQYF. CDR3 coding DNA: TGTGCCAGCAGTTCCCCGGGACAGAGCTCCTACGAGCAGTACTTC.

The V and J genes are TRBV4-3 and TRBJ2-7, with a tentative D call TRBD1 (6 bases). Germline V gene sequence: CDR1 LGHNA, CDR2 YSLEER. This CDR3 is built from 15 residues. V dropped 1 base and J dropped 2 bases, with 12 bases sitting between them. CDR3 coding DNA: TGCGCCAGCAGCCAAGGACCAGGGGATACCTACGAGCAGTACTTC. It translates to CASSQGPGDTYEQYF.

This clone was detected once. J is TRBJ2-5 and V is TRBV29-1, with D tentatively TRBD1 (6 bases). CDR3 size: 13 residues. Trimming took 7 bases from V and 5 from J, leaving 17 bases between them. Germline CDR1 is SQVTM and CDR2 is ANQGSEA. CDR3: CSGQTQGWETQYF. The CDR3 coding sequence is TGCAGCGGCCAGACACAGGGATGGGAGACCCAGTACTTC. Filled out from reference TRBV29-1 and TRBJ2-5, the complete variable domain reads SAVISQKPSRDICQRGTSLTIQCQVDSQVTMMFWYRQQPGQSLTLIATANQGSEATYESGFVIDKFPISRPNLTFSTLTVSNMSPEDSSIYLCSGQTQGWETQYFGPGTRLLVL.

The CDR3 spells CASSVAGNYGYTF. As DNA, the CDR3 is TGTGCCAGCAGCGTAGCTGGCAACTATGGCTACACCTTC. The V gene is TRBV9, the J gene TRBJ1-2, with D unresolved. CDR1 and CDR2 (germline): SGDLS, YYNGEE. V was shortened by 0 bases and J by 2 bases, with 5 bases between the two germline ends. This CDR3 has 13 residues.

The rearrangement links TRBV30 to TRBJ1-2; D is uncertain. CDR3 length: 12 residues. The V gene's germline CDR1 is GTSNPN and CDR2 SVGIG (reference sequence). The CDR3: CAWEGDGYGYTF. DNA for the CDR3: TGTGCATGGGAGGGAGATGGGTATGGCTACACCTTC.